Presented here are 21 T cell receptor beta chains from one specimen sequenced in a study of vaccination and CD4 T cells after COVID-19. Treatment reported: roughly 10-day PBMC culture with coronavirus spike peptide pools or control peptides (ViraFEST assay). No antigen has been identified for these receptors. The Oncomine TCR Beta short-read assay sequenced DNA from cultured CD4+ T cells. MiXCR, run by TCRdb on the PCR reads, gives a single entry per CDR3 protein. This sample has around 19,000 distinct CDR3 sequences, with 55% found just once. The specimen was CD4+ T cells from blood, cultured in vitro. These receptors all come from a human donor who had recovered from COVID-19.

This clonotype was recorded a few times. The rearrangement uses TRBV6-1 and TRBJ1-6; D gene uncertain. The CDR3 consists of 17 residues. V gave up 3 bases and J gave up 0 bases, with 12 bases separating them. Germline V gene lookup returns CDR1 MNHNS and CDR2 SASEGT. In DNA form, the CDR3 reads TGTGCCAGCAGTGATAGGGCAGGCAGCTCCTATAATTCACCCCTCCACTTT. It is translated as CASSDRAGSSYNSPLHF.

The chain employs TRBV11-3 and TRBJ1-1; 7 bases agree with TRBD1. The V gene end was trimmed by 1 base and the J gene end by 0 bases; junction bases not matched to a gene: 5. The CDR3 length is 16 residues. CDR1 SGHNT and CDR2 YENEEA come from the germline V gene. CDR3: CASSLAGQLMNTEAFF. The CDR3 DNA sequence: TGTGCCAGCAGCTTAGCGGGACAGCTTATGAACACTGAAGCTTTCTTT.

This rearrangement joins TRBV5-1 to TRBJ1-1, with D possibly matching TRBD1 (5 bases). The CDR3 loop spans 15 amino acids. Per germline, CDR1 SGHRS and CDR2 YFSETQ. V was pared by 0 bases and J by 4 bases, with 13 bases between. In DNA, the CDR3 is TGCGCCAGCAGCTTGGCCGTGCAGGGTGGCACTGAAGCTTTCTTT. Translation: CASSLAVQGGTEAFF.

The chain has TRBV19 and TRBJ2-2, with D unclear. Germline CDR1 reads LNHDA; CDR2 reads SQIVND (reference sequence). V lost 11 bases, J lost 7 bases, and 17 bases lay in between. The CDR3 runs 13 residues. In DNA, the CDR3 is TGTGCCGGATCCTCCTTCGTTGGCGGGGAGCTGTTTTTT. Translating gives CAGSSFVGGELFF.

This clonotype was detected only a few times. This chain uses TRBV7-2 with TRBJ2-7, with D possibly being TRBD2 (5 bases). Trimming cost V 1 base and J 0 bases, with 10 bases left between them. The germline gives CDR1 SGHTA, CDR2 FQGNSA. The CDR3 has 15 residues. CDR3 DNA sequence: TGTGCCAGCAGCTTAGGGCCGGGGAGCTCCTACGAGCAGTACTTC. Amino acid sequence: CASSLGPGSSYEQYF.

The chain couples TRBV20-1 to TRBJ2-2; 10 nucleotides align to TRBD1. Trimming took 7 bases from V and 7 from J; bases not matched to a gene: 6. This CDR3 is built from 13 residues. CDR1 is DFQATT, CDR2 SNEGSKA, per germline (reference sequence). CDR3 in amino acids: CSVRTGGIGELFF. The CDR3 nucleotides are TGCAGTGTGAGGACAGGGGGTATCGGGGAGCTGTTTTTT.

The CDR3 DNA reads TGTGCCACCAGCACCCAGAGGCTTGGGTACAATGAGCAGTTCTTC. Protein sequence: CATSTQRLGYNEQFF. V gene TRBV15 combines with J gene TRBJ2-1, with D uncertain. This CDR3 region has 15 residues. Trimming left V 4 bases short and J 4 bases short, with 14 bases between. Germline CDR1 reads LNHNV; CDR2 reads YYDKDF (reference sequence).

In this sample, this clonotype turned up once. The chain is built from TRBV27 and TRBJ1-1, with 7 bases aligning to TRBD1. With V trimmed by 6 bases and J by 1 base, 5 bases remained unmatched. The CDR3 covers 14 residues. Per the germline V gene, CDR1 is MNHEY and CDR2 is SMNVEV (reference sequence). This CDR3 is CASRTRGGNTEAFF. CDR3 sequence (DNA): TGTGCCAGCAGGACCAGGGGGGGGAACACTGAAGCTTTCTTT.

The rearrangement joins TRBV24-1 to TRBJ2-3; D call uncertain. V lost 5 bases to trimming and J lost 0 bases, with 5 bases between them. CDR1 KGHDR and CDR2 SFDVKD come from the germline V gene. CDR3 length: 13 residues. In DNA, the CDR3 is TGTGCCACCAGTGTCCCAAGCACAGATACGCAGTATTTT. Its protein is CATSVPSTDTQYF.

This clonotype was recorded only once. The V call is TRBV11-1, the J call TRBJ2-7; possibly TRBD1 for D (6 bases). The V end was cut by 5 bases, the J end by 5 bases, with 16 bases between. CDR1 is SGHAT and CDR2 is FQDESV in the germline V gene (reference sequence). This CDR3 spans 14 amino acids. The CDR3 bases are TGTGCCAGCAGCGCGACCACAGGGCAAAACGAGCAGTACTTC. Its translation: CASSATTGQNEQYF.

The V and J genes are TRBV7-2 and TRBJ2-7, with a weak D call TRBD2 (8 bases). The CDR3 is 15 amino acids. The V and J ends lost 5 bases and 6 bases respectively, with 20 bases between them. Germline CDR1 SGHTA, CDR2 FQGNSA. The CDR3 loop reads CASSQSRQGLGEQYF. In DNA, the CDR3 is TGTGCCAGCAGCCAAAGTCGACAGGGACTAGGCGAGCAGTACTTC.

The chain uses TRBV11-1 and TRBJ1-6, with 11 positions matching TRBD1. The CDR3 spans 15 residues. Per the germline V gene, CDR1 is SGHAT and CDR2 is FQDESV (reference sequence). The ends lost 4 bases at V and 9 bases at J; junction bases unmatched: 5. The CDR3 bases are TGTGCCAGCAGCTCGGGGACAGGGGGTGCTTCACCCCTCCACTTT. Protein product: CASSSGTGGASPLHF.

The V call is TRBV5-1, the J call TRBJ1-1; no firm D call. The CDR3 runs to 13 residues. The V end was cut by 0 bases, the J end by 6 bases, with 9 bases between. Germline lookup yields CDR1 SGHRS and CDR2 YFSETQ. The DNA for the CDR3 is TGCGCCAGCAGCTTGGCCGTAGCGGCTGAAGCTTTCTTT. Encoded protein: CASSLAVAAEAFF.

This clonotype occurred a few times. V gene TRBV20-1 combines with J gene TRBJ2-1; 8 nucleotides agree with TRBD2. Germline CDR1 reads DFQATT; CDR2 reads SNEGSKA (reference sequence). V lost 1 base to trimming and J lost 3 bases; unmatched junction nucleotides: 8. The CDR3 covers 16 residues. The CDR3 nucleotides are TGCAGTGCTAGAGGGAGCTCGGGGGGGGTCTACAATGAGCAGTTCTTC. It specifies CSARGSSGGVYNEQFF.

The chain carries TRBV29-1 and TRBJ1-2; 9 bases match TRBD1. This CDR3 spans 16 amino acids. The V gene's germline CDR1 is SQVTM and CDR2 ANQGSEA. V lost 5 bases to trimming and J lost 4 bases; unmatched junction nucleotides: 14. The CDR3 reads CSVLPGTGLTIYGYTF. The CDR3 DNA reads as TGCAGCGTTCTCCCCGGGACAGGGCTAACAATCTATGGCTACACCTTC.

This clonotype was detected a few times. For the CDR3, the DNA is TGCAGCGTTGGGGGCCCCCAGGGCTACGAGCAGTACTTC. Encoded protein: CSVGGPQGYEQYF. This chain uses TRBV29-1 with TRBJ2-7; the D gene is possibly TRBD1 (5 bases). The CDR3 totals 13 residues. Germline-derived CDR1 and CDR2 are SQVTM and ANQGSEA. V was clipped by 4 bases and J by 3 bases, with 13 bases between them.

The V call is TRBV12-3 or TRBV12-4, the J call TRBJ2-3; the D is unclear. The CDR3 totals 14 residues. With 3 bases removed from V and 1 base from J, the gap between germline ends came to 8 bases. CDR3 protein: CASSFNPRTDTQYF. The CDR3, as DNA: TGTGCCAGCAGTTTTAACCCTCGCACAGATACGCAGTATTTT.

This chain links TRBV27 with TRBJ1-1; TRBD1 aligns across 7 bases. CDR1 and CDR2 (germline): MNHEY, SMNVEV (reference sequence). Trimming took 8 bases from V and 5 from J; bases not matched to a gene: 17. The CDR3 contains 16 residues. CDR3 DNA sequence: TGTGCCAGCGCCACAGGGGTCTCCTGGGCTTGGACTGAAGCTTTCTTT. It encodes CASATGVSWAWTEAFF.

This clonotype has only one observation. This chain links TRBV6-5 with TRBJ2-7; D unclear. CDR3 length: 13 amino acids. CDR1 and CDR2 (germline): MNHEY, SVGAGI. Trimming removed 4 bases at V and 2 bases at J, with 9 bases between. For the CDR3, the DNA is TGTGCCAGCAGTTCAAGGATTACCTACGAGCAGTACTTC. Translating it yields CASSSRITYEQYF.

The chain has TRBV6-1 and TRBJ1-2, with TRBD1 matching over 8 bases. This CDR3 has 15 amino acids. V dropped 5 bases and J dropped 2; count of bases not matched to a gene: 7. The germline CDR1 and CDR2 sequences are MNHNS and SASEGT. The CDR3 DNA sequence: TGTGCCAGCAGTCCGAACAGGGGGGGGAACTATGGCTACACCTTC. Translated: CASSPNRGGNYGYTF.

The chain couples TRBV10-3 to TRBJ2-7; TRBD1 matches 10 bases. The CDR3 is 15 residues long. V lost 0 bases, J lost 3 bases, and 2 bases stayed unmatched. Germline V gene data show CDR1 as ENHRY and CDR2 as SYGVKD. CDR3 protein: CAISESRTGGYEQYF. The CDR3 DNA reads TGTGCCATCAGTGAGTCGCGGACAGGGGGCTACGAGCAGTACTTC.